This TCR beta chain derives from a study of shared clonotypes between healthy human individuals (dated by TCRdb to 2018 to 2021). About the study as a whole: The cohort comprised a couple of women and three men aged 18 to 49 years. Between about 0.94 and 8.9 billion PBMCs per donor were obtained by leukapheresis. To estimate repertoire size and how much clonotype sharing occurs between individuals, the study deeply sequenced the blood TCR repertoires of five or six healthy adults. To increase sequencing depth and limit assay-specific biases, TCR repertoire library preparation and sequencing were carried out by different laboratories using diverse techniques. For each donor, CD4 naive and CD4 memory were each given three plates, CD8 naive was given two plates, and CD8 memory was given one plate.

What the research found in general, with its limitations: Pairwise subsampling indicated that sequencing depth was expected to affect the degree of clonotype sharing among donors. Sharing across a few donors was observed for about 5% of naive CD4, under 4% of naive CD8, 2% to 2.5% of memory CD4, and around 0.4% of memory CD8 clonotypes. Because the study included a small number of donors, the genetic and exposure-history diversity represented was limited. Sampling was restricted to blood, and TCR repertoires in tissue are likely to differ from TCR repertoires in blood. Rarefaction of sorted-subset datasets indicated incomplete sequencing despite the large sequencing depth. Compared with non-shared clonotypes, the clonotypes found in all four sorted-subset donors had higher generation probabilities. Naive subsets generally had larger estimated clonotype richness than memory subsets.

Per the germline V gene, SNHLY is the CDR1 and FYNNEI is the CDR2. V sheds 1 base and J sheds 9 bases, leaving 10 bases between their ends. Measured from the cysteine to the phenylalanine, the CDR3 is 13 residues long. The entry retains the CDR3 DNA only, 39 bases that are in frame from base 1. TCR CDR3 regions were amplified from genomic DNA by multiplex PCR using the deep immunoSEQ assay. Genomic DNA extracted from each cell subset was distributed evenly over all wells of several immunoSEQ 96-well plates, and each plate served as one replicate. For sorted subsets, each replicate PCR was loaded with around 220 ng genomic DNA, equivalent to 30,000 or so T cell genomes. Purified libraries were measured with a Qubit 3.0 fluorometer, size-checked on a Bioanalyzer 2100, and measured again with the KAPA Library Quantification kit. Each immunoSEQ 96-well plate was sequenced on its own single-read 150-cycle Illumina NextSeq 550 flow cell. The original pipeline was this. Because the immunoSEQ output included only junctional sequences and no quality scores, the filtering could not be the same as the filtering used for full-length reads. Sequences were annotated with PyIR, a Python wrapper for IgBLAST v1.9, using IMGT germline references to assign V/J genes and CDR3. Reads were removed for weak V/J assignments (E-value above 1e-6), missing CDR3, stop codons, out-of-frame junctions, or ambiguous translated residues. A V3J clonotype was defined by an identical inferred V gene, J gene, and CDR3 amino acid sequence. To compute the percentage overlap between repertoires, the number of shared unique clonotypes was divided by the size of the smaller repertoire. Three approaches were used to assess repertoire richness: RTK rarefaction, the Chao1 estimator, and Recon v2.1 estimates of unobserved clonotypes. OLGA was used to compute generation probabilities for all TCRbeta clonotypes that the gDNA method yielded from a few donors. TCRdb took this table from immuneACCESS and kept in-frame rearrangements with V and J called. Such tables lack part of the clones; where checked against another copy, unresolved V genes explain under half of the gap, and the rest is unexplained. The V and J calls and the clone size are those of that table, but D and trimming were determined from the DNA. In this sample the table shows 600,000 to 700,000 clones, less than 80% of which occur a single time. 1.5% to 2% of the sample comes from the top ten.

Concerning this clone itself: What antigen it recognizes has not been identified. The sample holds no much larger clone one base away, and base qualities are not on file.

Healthy HIV-negative adults with no recently reported acute infections or vaccinations were included as donors. All donors were Caucasian adults living in Nashville, Tennessee, USA. CD4+ T cells were enriched by magnetic negative selection, after which naive cells were positively selected on CD45RA and the negative fraction was taken as the memory subset. Blood was collected by leukapheresis, and PBMCs were isolated by Ficoll-Histopaque density gradient centrifugation and then cryopreserved in liquid nitrogen vapor phase. Purity and quantity of every magnetically sorted T cell population were checked by analytical flow cytometry. Genomic DNA was isolated from each sorted fraction and quantified by UV absorbance on a Nanodrop 2000c.

This clonotype originated in a woman aged 25 to 39 in good health. The chain is encoded by TRBV2 joined to TRBJ2-1, with TRBD2 as a weak D call on 5 bases. Sequenced material: memory CD4+ T cells sorted from blood. In light of the paper, this sample's cell subset or site label describes: CD45RA-negative fraction. The CDR3 has the sequence CASSEEVRAEQFF. The nucleotide sequence reads as follows: TGTGCCAGCAGTGAAGAGGTGCGGGCTGAGCAGTTCTTC.